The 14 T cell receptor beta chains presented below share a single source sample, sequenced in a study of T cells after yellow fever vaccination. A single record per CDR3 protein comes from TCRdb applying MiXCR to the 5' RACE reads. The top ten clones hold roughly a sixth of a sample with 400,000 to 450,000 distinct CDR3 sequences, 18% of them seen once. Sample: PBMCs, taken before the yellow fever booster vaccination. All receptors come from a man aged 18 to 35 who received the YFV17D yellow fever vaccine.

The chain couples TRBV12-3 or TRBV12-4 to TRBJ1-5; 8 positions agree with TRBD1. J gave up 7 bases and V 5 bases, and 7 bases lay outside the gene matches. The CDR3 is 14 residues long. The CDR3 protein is CASSGDRRRQPQHF. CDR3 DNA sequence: TGTGCCAGCAGTGGGGACAGGCGGCGGCAGCCCCAGCATTTT.

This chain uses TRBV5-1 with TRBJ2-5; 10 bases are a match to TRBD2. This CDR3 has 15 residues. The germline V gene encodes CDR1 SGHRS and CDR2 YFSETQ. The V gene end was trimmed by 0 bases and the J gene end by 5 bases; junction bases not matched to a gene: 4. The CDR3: CASSLVGTSEETQYF. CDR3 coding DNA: TGCGCCAGCAGCTTGGTCGGGACTAGCGAGGAGACCCAGTACTTC.

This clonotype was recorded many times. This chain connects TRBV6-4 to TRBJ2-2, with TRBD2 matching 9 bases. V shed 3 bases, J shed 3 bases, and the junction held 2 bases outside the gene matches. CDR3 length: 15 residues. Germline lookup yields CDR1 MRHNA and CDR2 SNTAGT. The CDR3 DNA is TGTGCCAGCAGTGAGCGGGGGGGCGACACCGGGGAGCTGTTTTTT. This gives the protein CASSERGGDTGELFF.

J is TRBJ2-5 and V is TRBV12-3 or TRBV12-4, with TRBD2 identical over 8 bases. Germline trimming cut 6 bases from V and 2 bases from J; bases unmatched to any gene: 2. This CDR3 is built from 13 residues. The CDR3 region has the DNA TGTGCCAGCAGGCGGGGGGTACAAGAGACCCAGTACTTC. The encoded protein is CASRRGVQETQYF.

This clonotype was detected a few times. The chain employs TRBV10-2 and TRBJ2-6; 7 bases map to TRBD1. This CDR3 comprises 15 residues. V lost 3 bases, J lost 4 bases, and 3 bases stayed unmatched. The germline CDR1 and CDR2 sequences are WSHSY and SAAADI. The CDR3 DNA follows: TGCGCCAGCAGTGACACAGGGGCCGGGGCCAACGTCCTGACTTTC. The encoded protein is CASSDTGAGANVLTF.

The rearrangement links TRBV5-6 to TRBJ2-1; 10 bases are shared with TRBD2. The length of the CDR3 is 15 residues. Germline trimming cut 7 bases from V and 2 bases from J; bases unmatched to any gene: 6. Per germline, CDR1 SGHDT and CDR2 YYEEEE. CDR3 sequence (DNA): TGTGCCAGCTCCTTCGGACTAGCGGCCTACAATGAGCAGTTCTTC. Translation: CASSFGLAAYNEQFF. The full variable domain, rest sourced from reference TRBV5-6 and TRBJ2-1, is DAGVTQSPTHLIKTRGQQVTLRCSPKSGHDTVSWYQQALGQGPQFIFQYYEEEERQRGNFPDRFSGHQFPNYSSELNVNALLLGDSALYLCASSFGLAAYNEQFFGPGTRLTVL.

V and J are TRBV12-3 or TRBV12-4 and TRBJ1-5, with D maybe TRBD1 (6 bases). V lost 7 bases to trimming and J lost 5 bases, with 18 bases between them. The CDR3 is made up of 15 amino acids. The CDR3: CASTGGGGADQPQHF. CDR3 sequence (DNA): TGTGCCAGCACCGGTGGGGGGGGCGCAGATCAGCCCCAGCATTTT.

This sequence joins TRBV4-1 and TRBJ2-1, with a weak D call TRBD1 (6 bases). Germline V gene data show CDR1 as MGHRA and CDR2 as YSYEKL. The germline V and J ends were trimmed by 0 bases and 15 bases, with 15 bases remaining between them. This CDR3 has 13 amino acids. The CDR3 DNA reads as TGCGCCAGCAGCCAAGAAAACCAGGGGAATCGGTTCTTC. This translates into CASSQENQGNRFF.

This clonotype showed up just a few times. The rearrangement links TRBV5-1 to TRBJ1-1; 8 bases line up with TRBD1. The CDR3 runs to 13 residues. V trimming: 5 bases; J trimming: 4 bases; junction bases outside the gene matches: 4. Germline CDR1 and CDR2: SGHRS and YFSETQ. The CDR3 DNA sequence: TGCGCCAGCAGACCCGGGACAGGCACTGAAGCTTTCTTT. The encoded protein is CASRPGTGTEAFF.

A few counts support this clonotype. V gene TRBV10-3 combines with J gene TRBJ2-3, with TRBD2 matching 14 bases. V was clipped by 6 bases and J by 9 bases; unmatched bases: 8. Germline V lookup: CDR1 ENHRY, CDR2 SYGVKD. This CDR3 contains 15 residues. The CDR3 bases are TGTGCCATCAGGGGGACTAGCGGGGGTGCTCGCACGCAGTATTTT. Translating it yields CAIRGTSGGARTQYF.

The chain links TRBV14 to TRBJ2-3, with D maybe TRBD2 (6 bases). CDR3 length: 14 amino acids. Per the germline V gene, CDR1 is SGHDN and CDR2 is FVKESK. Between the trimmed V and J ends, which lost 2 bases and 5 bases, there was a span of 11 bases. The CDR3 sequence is CASSQRLGGDTQYF. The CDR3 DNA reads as TGTGCCAGCAGCCAACGCCTCGGGGGAGATACGCAGTATTTT.

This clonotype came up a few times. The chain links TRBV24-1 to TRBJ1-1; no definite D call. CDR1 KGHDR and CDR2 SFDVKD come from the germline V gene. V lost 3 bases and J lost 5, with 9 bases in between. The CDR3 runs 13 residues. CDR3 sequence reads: CATSDTARTEAFF. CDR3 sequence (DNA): TGTGCCACCAGTGATACAGCGAGGACTGAAGCTTTCTTT.

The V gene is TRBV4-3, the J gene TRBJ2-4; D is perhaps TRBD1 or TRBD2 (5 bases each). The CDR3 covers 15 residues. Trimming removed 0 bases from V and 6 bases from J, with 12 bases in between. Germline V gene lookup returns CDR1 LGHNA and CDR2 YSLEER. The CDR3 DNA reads TGCGCCAGCAGCCAAGATCTCTCTGGGACAAACATTCAGTACTTC. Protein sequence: CASSQDLSGTNIQYF.

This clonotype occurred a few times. The CDR3 DNA is TGCGCCAGCAGCTTGGTGGCGGGGGCGATCACAGATACGCAGTATTTT. Its translation: CASSLVAGAITDTQYF. The chain uses TRBV5-1 and TRBJ2-3; TRBD2 is a possible D gene (7 bases). The CDR3 is 16 residues long. The germline gives CDR1 SGHRS, CDR2 YFSETQ. Trimming removed 0 bases at V and 2 bases at J, with 13 bases between.